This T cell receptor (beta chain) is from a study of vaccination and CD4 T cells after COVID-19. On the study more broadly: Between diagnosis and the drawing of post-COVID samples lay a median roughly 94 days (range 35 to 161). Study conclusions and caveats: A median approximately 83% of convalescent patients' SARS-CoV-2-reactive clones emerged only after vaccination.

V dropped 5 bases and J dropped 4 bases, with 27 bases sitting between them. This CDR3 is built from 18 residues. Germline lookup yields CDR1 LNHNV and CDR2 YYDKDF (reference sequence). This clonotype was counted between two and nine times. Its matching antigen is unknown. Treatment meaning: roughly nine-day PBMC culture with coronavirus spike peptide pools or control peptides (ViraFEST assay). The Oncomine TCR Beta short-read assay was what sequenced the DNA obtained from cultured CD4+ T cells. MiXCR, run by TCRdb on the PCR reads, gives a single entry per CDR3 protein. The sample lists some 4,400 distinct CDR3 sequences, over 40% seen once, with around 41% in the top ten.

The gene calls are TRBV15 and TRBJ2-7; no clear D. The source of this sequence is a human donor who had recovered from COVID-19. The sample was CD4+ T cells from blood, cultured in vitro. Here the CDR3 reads CATSETGTFGVPIYEQYF. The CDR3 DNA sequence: TGTGCCACCAGCGAGACCGGAACGTTTGGCGTACCGATATACGAGCAGTACTTC.